Presented here are 20 T cell receptor beta chains from one specimen sequenced in a study of identical twins. TCRdb analysed the 5' RACE reads with MiXCR anew, one entry per CDR3 protein. Among about 340,000 distinct CDR3 sequences listed, around 9% were seen once. The specimen sequenced was naive T cells sorted from blood. All receptors come from a woman aged 45-65 years in good health.

This clonotype was observed a few times. The V and J genes are TRBV12-3 or TRBV12-4 and TRBJ2-7; D is unclear. This CDR3 contains 12 residues. The germline V and J ends were trimmed by 6 bases and 2 bases, with 8 bases remaining between them. DNA of the CDR3: TGTGCCAGCAGGTCAGATACCTACGAGCAGTACTTC. Translation: CASRSDTYEQYF.

This clonotype was observed many times. The chain has TRBV20-1 and TRBJ2-3; TRBD2 might be the D (5 bases). The CDR3 consists of 15 residues. Germline lookup yields CDR1 DFQATT and CDR2 SNEGSKA (reference sequence). Trimming stripped 5 bases from V and 0 bases from J, with 15 bases between. The DNA of the CDR3 is TGCAGTGCTGAAATACGAGCGGTTAGCACAGATACGCAGTATTTT. Protein product: CSAEIRAVSTDTQYF.

A few counts support this clonotype. V gene TRBV20-1 combines with J gene TRBJ1-2, with a possible D match to TRBD1 (6 bases). CDR3 length: 12 amino acids. Trimming pared 0 bases from V and 8 bases from J, leaving 10 bases between. Germline V gives CDR1 DFQATT, CDR2 SNEGSKA (reference sequence). For the CDR3, the DNA is TGCAGTGCTAGAGACCAAGGGGGGGGCTACACCTTC. Protein product: CSARDQGGGYTF.

The V gene is TRBV28, the J gene TRBJ1-2; a weak D match, TRBD1 (6 bases). The CDR3 spans 15 residues. CDR1 is MDHEN and CDR2 is SYDVKM in the germline V gene. Deletions cut 1 base from V and 7 bases from J, with 16 bases between. This CDR3 reads CASSLLTGISSGYTF. The CDR3 DNA sequence: TGTGCCAGCAGTTTATTAACAGGGATATCTTCTGGCTACACCTTC.

This clonotype was seen only a few times. The chain has TRBV11-2 and TRBJ2-3, with unresolved D. The CDR3 covers 16 residues. Trimming took off 5 bases at V and 6 bases at J, with 21 bases between the two ends. From germline, CDR1 is SGHAT and CDR2 FQNNGV. In nucleotides, the CDR3 is TGTGCCAGCAGCCCAGTGGGCCTAGACGGGCTTGATACGCAGTATTTT. This gives the protein CASSPVGLDGLDTQYF.

The chain combines TRBV27 with TRBJ2-7; D is possibly TRBD1 (5 bases). The CDR3 is 15 amino acids. CDR1 and CDR2 from the germline V gene are MNHEY and SMNVEV (reference sequence). The ends were cut back, 5 bases at V and 0 bases at J, with 14 bases in the middle. In DNA, the CDR3 is TGTGCCAGCAGTCCGATCATAGGGGCCTCCTACGAGCAGTACTTC. It codes for CASSPIIGASYEQYF.

The CDR3 nucleotides are TGTGCCAGCAGCTTAGTGGGACAGGGCGTCGTTGGAGGCTACACCTTC. Amino acid sequence: CASSLVGQGVVGGYTF. V is TRBV7-9 and J is TRBJ1-2; 9 bases align to TRBD1. With 1 base clipped from V and 8 bases from J, the junction kept 11 bases outside the gene matches. The CDR3 is 16 residues long. Germline V lookup: CDR1 SEHNR, CDR2 FQNEAQ (reference sequence).

This clonotype was recorded a few times. The J gene is TRBJ1-1, the V gene TRBV19, with D possibly matching TRBD1 (5 bases). Germline CDR1 LNHDA, CDR2 SQIVND (reference sequence). Trimming left V 7 bases short and J 1 base short, with 16 bases between. There are 15 residues in the CDR3. The chain's CDR3 is CASTKARARNTEAFF. CDR3 bases: TGTGCCAGTACCAAAGCCAGGGCCAGGAACACTGAAGCTTTCTTT.

The chain employs TRBV20-1 and TRBJ2-4, with D unresolved. CDR3 length equals 13 residues. The germline V and J ends were trimmed by 5 bases and 1 base, with 9 bases remaining between them. Germline loops: CDR1 DFQATT, CDR2 SNEGSKA (reference sequence). CDR3 sequence (DNA): TGCAGTGCTGCCTATGATGCCAAAAACATTCAGTACTTC. Its translation is CSAAYDAKNIQYF.

This clonotype was counted many times. The J gene is TRBJ1-4, the V gene TRBV12-3 or TRBV12-4; 7 nucleotides match TRBD1. Germline trimming cut 5 bases from V and 16 bases from J; bases unmatched to any gene: 13. This CDR3 has 13 amino acids. DNA for the CDR3: TGTGCCAGCAGTCTTGATCCTGACAGGGAGCCGTTTTTT. The encoded protein is CASSLDPDREPFF.

This clonotype turned up a few times. The genes are TRBV5-6 and TRBJ2-7; D not certain. The CDR3 extends over 15 amino acids. Germline CDR1 SGHDT, CDR2 YYEEEE. Trimming cost V 1 base and J 2 bases, with 13 bases left between them. CDR3 protein: CASSLLTAEPYEQYF. Written as DNA, the CDR3 is TGTGCCAGCAGCTTGCTTACAGCCGAACCCTACGAGCAGTACTTC.

This clonotype was found a few times. J is TRBJ2-3 and V is TRBV12-3 or TRBV12-4, with D perhaps TRBD2 (6 bases). This CDR3 has 14 amino acids. The V gene lost 6 bases and the J gene lost 1 base, with 11 bases spanning the gap. The CDR3 sequence: CASRDKRGTDTQYF. The CDR3 DNA reads as TGTGCCAGCAGAGATAAGCGGGGCACAGATACGCAGTATTTT.

The genes are TRBV12-5 and TRBJ2-1; D uncertain. The CDR3 consists of 13 residues. Germline V gene data show CDR1 as LGHNT and CDR2 as FRNRAP. V lost 0 bases to trimming and J lost 14 bases, with 14 bases between them. The CDR3: CASGLVRVGPEFF. CDR3 sequence (DNA): TGTGCTAGTGGTTTGGTACGGGTAGGGCCGGAGTTCTTC.

This rearrangement joins TRBV25-1 to TRBJ2-7; D remains unclear. The V end lost 4 bases, the J end lost 3 bases, and 7 bases lay between the germline ends. Germline CDR1 is MGHDK and CDR2 is SYGVNS. The CDR3 consists of 12 residues. The CDR3 DNA reads TGTGCCAGCAGTGGACTCGACTACGAGCAGTACTTC. Translated, it gives CASSGLDYEQYF.

This clonotype has just a few counts. This CDR3 is CASSLSYHEQYF. The DNA for the CDR3 is TGTGCCAGCAGCTTAAGTTATCACGAGCAGTACTTC. The V and J genes are TRBV7-9 and TRBJ2-7; the D is unclear. CDR1 is SEHNR, CDR2 FQNEAQ, per germline (reference sequence). The CDR3 is 12 amino acids. The V end was cut by 2 bases, the J end by 5 bases, with 7 bases between.

J is TRBJ1-5 and V is TRBV5-1, with 8 bases identical to TRBD1. CDR3 length equals 14 residues. Trimming took 3 bases from V and 6 from J; bases not matched to a gene: 5. Germline loops: CDR1 SGHRS, CDR2 YFSETQ. The CDR3 DNA follows: TGCGCCAGCAGCTCGACAGGGGTGGGTCAGCCCCAGCATTTT. This sequence encodes CASSSTGVGQPQHF.

This clonotype was observed at least ten times. The J gene is TRBJ2-5, the V gene TRBV4-1, with D perhaps TRBD2 (6 bases). This CDR3 is 17 amino acids long. Trimming shortened V by 0 bases and J by 5 bases, and 19 bases separated the two germline ends. CDR1 is MGHRA and CDR2 is YSYEKL in the germline V gene. The CDR3 region is CASSQDKWVNAGETQYF. CDR3 coding DNA: TGCGCCAGCAGCCAAGATAAGTGGGTCAACGCGGGGGAGACCCAGTACTTC.

This rearrangement joins TRBV9 to TRBJ1-2; 8 positions match TRBD1. Per germline, CDR1 SGDLS and CDR2 YYNGEE. V gave up 4 bases and J gave up 7 bases; unmatched junction bases: 9. The CDR3 is 14 residues long. CDR3 sequence: CASSTQDRAGGYTF. The CDR3, as DNA: TGTGCCAGCAGCACCCAGGACAGGGCTGGTGGCTACACCTTC.

The V and J genes are TRBV7-9 and TRBJ1-4, with D perhaps TRBD1 (5 bases). Trimming shortened V by 6 bases and J by 3 bases, and 14 bases separated the two germline ends. Germline CDR1 is SEHNR and CDR2 is FQNEAQ (reference sequence). The CDR3 is made up of 15 amino acids. DNA of the CDR3: TGTGCCAGCAGTCAGACAGCTGCCCCTAATGAAAAACTGTTTTTT. It specifies CASSQTAAPNEKLFF.

This clonotype was recorded a few times. The CDR3 protein is CASSPREGDYEQYV. DNA for the CDR3: TGTGCCAGCTCACCCCGGGAAGGGGACTACGAGCAGTACGTC. The chain has TRBV18 and TRBJ2-7; D is perhaps TRBD1 or TRBD2 (5 bases each). Germline CDR1 KGHSH, CDR2 LQKENI. There are 14 residues in the CDR3. V was clipped by 3 bases and J by 3 bases, with 12 bases between them.